This T cell receptor beta chain was captured in a study of monozygotic twins with inflammatory bowel disease. Findings of the study overall: Using the inverse Simpson index, IBD patients had lower TCRbeta diversity than healthy co-twins. The authors note that differing immunosuppressive treatments may have added variability to patient repertoires.

TCRdb re-called the 5' RACE reads; every CDR3 protein appears as one record, without DNA. Its listing shows fewer than 200,000 distinct CDR3 sequences. Germline V gene sequence: CDR1 SGHTA, CDR2 FQGTGA. The CDR3 consists of 16 residues. A remark on this clonotype: Its antigen remains unknown.

No T cells were sorted before total RNA was taken from whole blood. Sequencing used blood. V is TRBV7-3 and J is TRBJ2-2; TCRdb calls TRBD1, which cannot be checked without DNA. The origin of this receptor is a human donor with ulcerative colitis or Crohn's disease, or a healthy co-twin of an affected twin (not recorded which). CDR3 loop: CASSLLPRRFTGELFF.